A single T cell receptor beta chain is shown here with its context. Its cognate antigen has yet to be identified. No base quality values were provided; no much bigger clone lies one nucleotide off. Libraries were built with the immunoSEQ multiplex PCR assay. The hsTCRB Kit was used according to the manufacturer's protocol to amplify rearranged TCR beta chain sequences. TCRB libraries were sequenced on an Illumina MiSeq. The authors' analysis ran thus. The proprietary platform of the kit vendor was used for demultiplexing, trimming and gene mapping. TCRdb took this table from immuneACCESS and kept in-frame rearrangements with V and J called. Such tables lack part of the clones; where checked against another copy, unresolved V genes explain under half of the gap, and the rest is unexplained. That table is the source of V, J and clone size, and D and trimming were worked out from the DNA. For this sample the table gives tens of thousands of clones, of which approximately 80% were detected only once. The ten largest make up around 20% of the sample.

CDR1 and CDR2 (MNHNS, SASEGT) derive from the germline V gene. Trimming takes 2 bases off V and 4 bases off J; junction bases not matched to a gene: 7. The CDR3 measures 15 amino acids from cysteine to phenylalanine. Of all the DNA, just the CDR3 is kept, 45 bases in frame from base 1. This sample stems from a study of a mutant IDH1 vaccine in newly diagnosed glioma (dated by TCRdb to about 2021). Describing the broader study: The roughly 33 treated patients were approximately 62% male and about 40% female, with a mean age of around 40 years. Longitudinal TCRB deep sequencing was done for some 26 treated patients, wherever samples were available for exploratory analyses. Before enrollment, patients had received standard therapy of radiotherapy alone, temozolomide alone, or radiochemotherapy with temozolomide; most received the combination. Six visits were used for peripheral blood collection: V03 (baseline), V05, V07, V10, V12 and V13.

Interpreted using the paper, the time point label stands for: baseline, week 1 (first vaccination visit). Taken with the paper, the label for treatment or condition translates to: pre-vaccination baseline after standard-of-care therapy. All donors had newly diagnosed IDH1-mutant astrocytomas of WHO grade 3 or 4 that showed loss of nuclear ATRX. The samples were drawn from NOA16, a multicentre, single-arm, open-label phase I trial in Germany that tested a mutant IDH1 peptide vaccine in humans for the first time. For immunogenicity testing, the blood drawn at visit V03 was used as the baseline sample. Genomic DNA for TCRB sequencing was extracted from EDTA blood using the DNeasy Blood and Tissue Kit. What the work shows at the level of the full study, not this receptor alone: Availability determined which PBMC samples were chosen for TCRB deep sequencing. The authors noted that analyses of patient blood samples could not be reproduced because of sample limitations. Changes in the top peripheral T cell clonotypes picked up by TCRB sequencing did not appear to be linked to pseudoprogression. Vaccine-induced immune responses across multiple MHC alleles were detected in 93.3% of patients.

This sequence uses TRBV6-1 and TRBJ2-7; 8 of the junction bases match TRBD1. The input for sequencing was PBMCs, taken from a glioma patient treated with radiotherapy, temozolomide or both. The TCR was taken from a man under 40 with glioma. The CDR3 reads as follows: CASSEQGQGFYEQYF. The DNA sequence is TGTGCCAGCAGTGAACAAGGACAGGGATTTTACGAGCAGTACTTC.